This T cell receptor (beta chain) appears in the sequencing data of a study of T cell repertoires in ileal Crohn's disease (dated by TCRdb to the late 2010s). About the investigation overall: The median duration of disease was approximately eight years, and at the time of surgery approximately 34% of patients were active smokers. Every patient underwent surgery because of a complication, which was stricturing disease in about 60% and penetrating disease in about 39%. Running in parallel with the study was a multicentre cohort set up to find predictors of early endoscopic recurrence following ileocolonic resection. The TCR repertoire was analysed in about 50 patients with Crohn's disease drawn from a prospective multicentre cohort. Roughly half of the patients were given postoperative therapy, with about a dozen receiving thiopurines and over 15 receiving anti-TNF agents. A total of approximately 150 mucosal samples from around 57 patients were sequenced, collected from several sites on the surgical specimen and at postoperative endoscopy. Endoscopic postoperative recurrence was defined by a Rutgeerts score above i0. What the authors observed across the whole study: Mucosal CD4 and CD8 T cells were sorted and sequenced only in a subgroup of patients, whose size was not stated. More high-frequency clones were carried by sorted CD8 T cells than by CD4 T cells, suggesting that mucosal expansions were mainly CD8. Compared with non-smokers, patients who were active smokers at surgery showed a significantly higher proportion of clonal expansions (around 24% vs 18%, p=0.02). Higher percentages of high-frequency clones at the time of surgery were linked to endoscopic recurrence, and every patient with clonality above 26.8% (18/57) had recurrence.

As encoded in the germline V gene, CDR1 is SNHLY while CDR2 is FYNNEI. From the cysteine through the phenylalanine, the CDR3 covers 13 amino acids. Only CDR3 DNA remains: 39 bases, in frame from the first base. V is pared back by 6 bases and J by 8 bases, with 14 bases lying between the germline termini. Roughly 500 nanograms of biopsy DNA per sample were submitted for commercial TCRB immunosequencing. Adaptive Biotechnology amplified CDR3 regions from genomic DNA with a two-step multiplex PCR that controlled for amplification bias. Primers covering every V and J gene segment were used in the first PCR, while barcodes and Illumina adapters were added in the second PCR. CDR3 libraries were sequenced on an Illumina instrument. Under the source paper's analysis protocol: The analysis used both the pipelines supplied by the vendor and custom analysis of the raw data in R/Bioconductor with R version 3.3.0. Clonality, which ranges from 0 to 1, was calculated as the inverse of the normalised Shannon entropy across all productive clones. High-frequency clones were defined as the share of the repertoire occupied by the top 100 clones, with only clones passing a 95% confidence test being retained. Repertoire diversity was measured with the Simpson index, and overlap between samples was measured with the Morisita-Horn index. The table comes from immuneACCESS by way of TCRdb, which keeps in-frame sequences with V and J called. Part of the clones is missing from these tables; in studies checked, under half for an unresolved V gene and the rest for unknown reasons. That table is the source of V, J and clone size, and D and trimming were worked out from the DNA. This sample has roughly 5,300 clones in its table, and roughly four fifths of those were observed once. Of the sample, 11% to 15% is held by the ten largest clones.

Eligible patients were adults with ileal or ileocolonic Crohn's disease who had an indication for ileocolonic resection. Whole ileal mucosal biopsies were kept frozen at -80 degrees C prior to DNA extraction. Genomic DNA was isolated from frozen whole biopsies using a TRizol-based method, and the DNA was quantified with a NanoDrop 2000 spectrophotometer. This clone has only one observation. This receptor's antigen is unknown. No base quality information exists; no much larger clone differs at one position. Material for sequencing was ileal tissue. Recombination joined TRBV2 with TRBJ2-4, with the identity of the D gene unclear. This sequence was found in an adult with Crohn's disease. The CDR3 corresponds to CASRGGMADIQYF. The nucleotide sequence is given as TGTGCCAGCAGGGGTGGGATGGCCGACATTCAGTACTTC.